This T cell receptor (beta chain) is from a study of cytomegalovirus exposure and HLA in healthy donors. Notes on this clone: The antigen is unknown.

In the PCR, 60 Vbeta and 13 Jbeta primers were used. The repertoire was sequenced with immunoSEQ multiplex PCR; TCRdb's copy has only in-frame clones and lacks some. Among roughly 54,000 clones listed, 70% to 85% were seen once. General study points: There were 150 or so TCR beta chains listed as cytomegalovirus-associated.

The receptor was isolated from a man aged 50 to 59 in good health and CMV-seronegative. Sequenced material: PBMCs.

DNA of the CDR3: TGTGCCAGCAGCTTGGGCCTAGCGACAGATACGCAGTATTTT. Translated, it gives CASSLGLATDTQYF. The chain recombines TRBV5-6 with TRBJ2-3; a weak D match, TRBD2 (6 bases). The CDR3 loop spans 14 amino acids. Germline V gene data show CDR1 as SGHDT and CDR2 as YYEEEE. The ends were cut back, 0 bases at V and 3 bases at J, with 8 bases in the middle.